Shown below are 2 T cell receptor beta chains from a single sample sequenced in a study of response to subunit inactivated influenza vaccine. One entry per CDR3 protein, called by TCRdb with MiXCR from the RT-PCR reads. Among 800,000 to 1,000,000 distinct CDR3 sequences listed, approximately 21% were seen once. The sample in question was PBMCs from blood, obtained 5 to 6 days after vaccination. Receptors were obtained from a man in his fifties who received an inactivated influenza vaccine.

The genes are TRBV28 and TRBJ1-1; 12 bases are shared with TRBD1. The germline V gene encodes CDR1 MDHEN and CDR2 SYDVKM. The ends lost 6 bases at V and 2 bases at J; junction bases unmatched: 10. This CDR3 contains 17 residues. The CDR3 sequence: CASSNEPGQGANTEAFF. The DNA of the CDR3 is TGTGCCAGCAGCAACGAACCGGGACAGGGGGCAAACACTGAAGCTTTCTTT.

This clonotype was seen only a few times. Written as DNA, the CDR3 is TGTGCCAGCAGCCAAGATCGGACTAGCGGCACCGGGGAGCTGTTTTTT. It encodes CASSQDRTSGTGELFF. The chain has TRBV4-2 and TRBJ2-2, with 10 bases lining up with TRBD2. This CDR3 has 16 amino acids. J gave up 4 bases and V 0 bases, and 2 bases lay outside the gene matches. Looked up from germline, CDR1 is LGHNA and CDR2 is YNFKEQ.